The following is a T cell receptor beta chain sequence with its context. Its antigen is as yet unknown. The data were produced by immunoSEQ multiplex PCR, yet TCRdb's version contains in-frame clones alone and is incomplete. The repertoire includes over 2 million clones, about 90% of them detected once, and 0.3% to 0.4% sits in the top ten. This sample was included in a study of shared clonotypes between healthy human individuals. General study findings and limits: Clonotypes that were shared across four donors made up around 4.6% of naive CD4 clonotypes.

With 5 bases clipped from V and 3 bases from J, the junction kept 3 bases outside the gene matches. Germline V gene sequence: CDR1 KGHSH, CDR2 LQKENI. The CDR3 length is 14 residues. The study drew its donors from healthy HIV-negative adults without recent acute infections or vaccinations. The receptor was isolated from a man aged 18 to 30 in good health. Some clones in this sample may be carry-over from other donors' samples. This chain links TRBV18 with TRBJ2-7, with 11 bases lining up with TRBD2. Sequenced sample: naive CD4+ T cells from PBMCs. This sample's subset: CD45RA+ positively selected. The CDR3 here is CASSSGLADYEQYF. CDR3 DNA sequence: TGTGCCAGCTCATCGGGACTAGCGGACTACGAGCAGTACTTC.